The clone carrying this TCR beta chain has only a few counts. V shed 2 bases and J shed 0 bases, with 11 bases lying between them. The CDR3 loop spans 16 amino acids. TCRdb used MiXCR to reprocess the RT-PCR reads, holding one entry per CDR3 protein. The sample holds about 680,000 distinct CDR3 sequences, 14% seen once. Sequenced: memory CD4+ T cells from blood. The J gene is TRBJ1-5, the V gene TRBV12-3 or TRBV12-4; no definite D call. The sequence was obtained from a female donor in good health, serving as a healthy control. CDR3 protein: CASSLFGVNSNQPQHF. The DNA for the CDR3 is TGTGCCAGCAGTTTATTTGGGGTTAATAGCAATCAGCCCCAGCATTTT.